The 10 T cell receptor beta chains reported below all come from one sample, sequenced in a study of blood T cell repertoires in COVID-19. Measured with immunoSEQ multiplex PCR; TCRdb has only the in-frame clones, and not every one. The sample contains 110,000 to 150,000 clones, just over 85% of which appear only once. The material sequenced was peripheral blood. These receptor sequences come from an older woman with acute or convalescent COVID-19.

This chain uses TRBV4-2 with TRBJ2-7; TRBD1 matches at 9 bases. This CDR3 region has 16 residues. Germline V lookup: CDR1 LGHNA, CDR2 YNFKEQ. J was trimmed by 6 bases and V by 0 bases; bases with no gene match: 9. This CDR3 reads CASSQEGQGRWGEQYF. In DNA, the CDR3 is TGTGCCAGCAGCCAAGAAGGACAGGGGCGTTGGGGCGAGCAGTACTTC.

The gene calls are TRBV4-2 and TRBJ1-1; TRBD1 aligns across 10 bases. Germline-derived CDR1 and CDR2 are LGHNA and YNFKEQ. This CDR3 is built from 15 residues. V lost 5 bases and J lost 5; bases outside the gene matches: 8. The CDR3 DNA is TGTGCCAGCAGCTCAAGACAGGGGGCGCAGACTGAAGCTTTCTTT. This sequence encodes CASSSRQGAQTEAFF.

The chain combines TRBV6-2 or TRBV6-3 with TRBJ2-7; 13 bases are shared with TRBD2. The CDR3 length is 18 residues. V lost 0 bases, J lost 0 bases, and 5 bases stayed unmatched. Per the germline V gene, CDR1 is MNHEY and CDR2 is SVGEGT. The DNA for the CDR3 is TGTGCCAGCAGTTACTCGGGGACTAGCGGGGCAAACTCCTACGAGCAGTACTTC. Translated, it gives CASSYSGTSGANSYEQYF.

In DNA, the CDR3 is TGTGCCAGCAGCTTGGGAGGGTTCGCTAATTCACCCCTCCACTTT. It is translated as CASSLGGFANSPLHF. J is TRBJ1-6 and V is TRBV5-6; D is unclear. The CDR3 totals 15 residues. The V end was cut by 0 bases, the J end by 6 bases, with 10 bases between. The germline V gene encodes CDR1 SGHDT and CDR2 YYEEEE.

The CDR3 DNA is TGTGCCAGTGCAGTCTCCGGGACATCTAATGGCTACACCTTC. Translating gives CASAVSGTSNGYTF. The chain has TRBV25-1 and TRBJ1-2; weak D call: TRBD1 (6 bases). The CDR3 sequence is 14 residues long. The V and J ends lost 9 bases and 6 bases respectively, with 20 bases between them. Germline assignment: CDR1 MGHDK and CDR2 SYGVNS.

The chain joins TRBV18 to TRBJ2-4, with D possibly TRBD2 on 6 matching bases. Germline CDR1 and CDR2: KGHSH and LQKENI. This CDR3 contains 16 residues. Trimming stripped 5 bases from V and 0 bases from J, with 14 bases between. In nucleotides, the CDR3 is TGTGCCAGCTCAACCTCACTAGCACTAGCCAAAAACATTCAGTACTTC. Protein product: CASSTSLALAKNIQYF. The full variable domain, rest sourced from reference TRBV18 and TRBJ2-4, is NAGVMQNPRHLVRRRGQEARLRCSPMKGHSHVYWYRQLPEEGLKFMVYLQKENIIDESGMPKERFSAEFPKEGPSILRIQQVVRGDSAAYFCASSTSLALAKNIQYFGAGTRLSVL.

This chain links TRBV11-3 with TRBJ2-7; 8 nucleotides align to TRBD1. The CDR3 contains 13 residues. Germline CDR1 and CDR2: SGHNT and YENEEA. The V segment lost 5 bases and the J segment 4 bases; nucleotides outside the gene matches: 4. DNA for the CDR3: TGTGCCAGCAGCGAGGGACAGGTGTACGAGCAGTACTTC. Encoded protein: CASSEGQVYEQYF.

The rearrangement uses TRBV10-3 and TRBJ1-5; D is possibly TRBD1 (5 bases). Between the trimmed V and J ends, which lost 0 bases and 6 bases, there was a span of 9 bases. CDR1 is ENHRY, CDR2 SYGVKD, per germline. The CDR3 extends over 14 amino acids. The CDR3 coding sequence is TGTGCCATCAGTGAGTCGGGGGGGACTCAGCCCCAGCATTTT. Encoded protein: CAISESGGTQPQHF.

This clone was observed a single time. The chain combines TRBV19 with TRBJ1-1; no clear D. The V and J ends lost 1 base and 5 bases respectively, with 5 bases between them. Germline values: CDR1 LNHDA, CDR2 SQIVND (reference sequence). This CDR3 region has 12 residues. CDR3 bases: TGTGCCAGTAGTATAGGGGAGACTGAAGCTTTCTTT. Its protein product is CASSIGETEAFF.

The chain uses TRBV5-8 and TRBJ1-4, with D perhaps TRBD1 (6 bases). V shed 6 bases and J shed 7 bases, with 22 bases lying between them. CDR3 size: 16 residues. CDR1 and CDR2 (germline): SGHTS, YDEGEE. The CDR3 DNA reads as TGTGCCAGCAACCTGGGGGCCGGGACCCACGTTGAAAAACTGTTTTTT. Amino acids: CASNLGAGTHVEKLFF.